This paragraph covers one TCR beta chain sequence. As yet, its antigen is unknown. This entry comes from a study of cytomegalovirus exposure and HLA in healthy donors. Study summary: Of roughly 400 genotyped donors, 81% grouped in the Caucasian-associated ancestry cluster. General study findings and limits: According to the study, 160 or so TCR beta chains were cytomegalovirus-associated. Some public TCRs appeared in many individuals, while most sequences were rare.

PCR amplification relied on 60 Vbeta primers (plus 13 Jbeta primers). Repertoires were generated with immunoSEQ multiplex PCR, while TCRdb's copy carries only in-frame clones and drops some. The data show about 110,000 clones, roughly 82% seen once. The V gene's germline CDR1 is MDHEN and CDR2 SYDVKM. The CDR3 length is 13 residues. V was pared by 4 bases and J by 3 bases, with 6 bases between. The sample taken for sequencing was PBMCs. The chain joins TRBV28 to TRBJ2-2; D is unclear. The TCR originated in a man in his fifties or sixties in good health and CMV-seronegative. CDR3 in amino acids: CASSSDYTGELFF. In DNA form, the CDR3 reads TGTGCCAGCAGTTCAGACTACACCGGGGAGCTGTTTTTT.